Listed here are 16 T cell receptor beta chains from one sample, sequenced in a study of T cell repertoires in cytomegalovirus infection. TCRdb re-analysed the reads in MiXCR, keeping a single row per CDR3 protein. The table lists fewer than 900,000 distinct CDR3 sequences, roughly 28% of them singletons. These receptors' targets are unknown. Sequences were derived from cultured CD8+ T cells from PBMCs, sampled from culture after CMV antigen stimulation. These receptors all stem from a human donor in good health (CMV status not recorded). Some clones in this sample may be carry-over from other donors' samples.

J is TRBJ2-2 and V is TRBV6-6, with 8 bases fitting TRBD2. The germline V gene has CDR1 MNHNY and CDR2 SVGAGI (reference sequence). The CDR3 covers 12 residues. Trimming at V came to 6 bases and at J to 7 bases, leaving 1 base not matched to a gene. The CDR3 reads CASSGGDGELFF. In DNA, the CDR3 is TGTGCCAGCAGCGGGGGGGACGGGGAGCTGTTTTTT.

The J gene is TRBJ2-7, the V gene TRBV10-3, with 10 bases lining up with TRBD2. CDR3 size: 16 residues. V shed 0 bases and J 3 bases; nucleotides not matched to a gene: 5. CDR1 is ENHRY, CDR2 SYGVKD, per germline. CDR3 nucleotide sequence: TGTGCCATCAGTGAGTCTAGCGGGGGGATCCGCTACGAGCAGTACTTC. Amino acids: CAISESSGGIRYEQYF.

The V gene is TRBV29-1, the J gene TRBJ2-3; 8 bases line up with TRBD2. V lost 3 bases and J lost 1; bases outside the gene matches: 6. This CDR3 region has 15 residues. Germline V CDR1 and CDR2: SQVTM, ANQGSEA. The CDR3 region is CSVESRGGGTDTQYF. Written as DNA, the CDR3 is TGCAGCGTTGAGAGTCGGGGGGGAGGCACAGATACGCAGTATTTT.

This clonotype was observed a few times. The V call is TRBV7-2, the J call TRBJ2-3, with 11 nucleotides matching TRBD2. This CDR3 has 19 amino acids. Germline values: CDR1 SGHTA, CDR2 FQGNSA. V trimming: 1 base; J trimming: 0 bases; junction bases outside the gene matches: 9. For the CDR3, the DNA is TGTGCCAGCAGCTTAGTACTAGCGGGGGCCCCCTTTAGCACAGATACGCAGTATTTT. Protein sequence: CASSLVLAGAPFSTDTQYF.

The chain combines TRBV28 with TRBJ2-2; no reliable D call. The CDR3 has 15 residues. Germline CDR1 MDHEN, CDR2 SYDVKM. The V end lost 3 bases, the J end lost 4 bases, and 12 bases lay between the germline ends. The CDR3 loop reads CASSFLFDTTGELFF. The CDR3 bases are TGTGCCAGCAGTTTCTTATTCGACACCACCGGGGAGCTGTTTTTT.

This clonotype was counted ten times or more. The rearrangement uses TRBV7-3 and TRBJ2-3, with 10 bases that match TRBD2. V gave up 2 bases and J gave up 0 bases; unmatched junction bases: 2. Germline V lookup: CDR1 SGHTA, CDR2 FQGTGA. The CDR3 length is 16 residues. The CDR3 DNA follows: TGTGCCAGCAGCTTAGTAGCGGGGGGCAGCACAGATACGCAGTATTTT. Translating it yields CASSLVAGGSTDTQYF.

CDR3 sequence (DNA): TGCGCCAGCAGCCCAGACAGGGAAGGGGATCAGCCCCAGCATTTT. This translates into CASSPDREGDQPQHF. The chain joins TRBV4-1 to TRBJ1-5; 7 nucleotides agree with TRBD1. Per germline, CDR1 MGHRA and CDR2 YSYEKL. V shed 4 bases and J 5 bases; nucleotides not matched to a gene: 8. The CDR3 loop spans 15 amino acids.

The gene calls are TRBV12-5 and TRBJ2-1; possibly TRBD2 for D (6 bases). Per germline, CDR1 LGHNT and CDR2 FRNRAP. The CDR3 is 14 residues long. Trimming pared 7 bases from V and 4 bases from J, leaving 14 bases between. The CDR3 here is CASDTGTGYNEQFF. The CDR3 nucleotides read TGTGCTAGTGACACCGGGACTGGTTACAATGAGCAGTTCTTC.

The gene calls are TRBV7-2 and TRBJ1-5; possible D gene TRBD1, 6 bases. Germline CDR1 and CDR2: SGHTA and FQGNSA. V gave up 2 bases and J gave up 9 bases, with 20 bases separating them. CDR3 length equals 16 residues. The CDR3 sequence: CASSLKSTGHPGPQHF. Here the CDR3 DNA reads TGTGCCAGCAGCTTAAAGTCGACAGGCCATCCCGGGCCCCAGCATTTT.

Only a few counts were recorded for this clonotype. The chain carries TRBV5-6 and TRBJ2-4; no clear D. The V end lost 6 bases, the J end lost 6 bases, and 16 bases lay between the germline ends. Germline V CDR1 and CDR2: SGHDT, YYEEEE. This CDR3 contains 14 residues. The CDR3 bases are TGTGCCAGCACCTTACCTGGGCCGAGAAACATTCAGTACTTC. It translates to CASTLPGPRNIQYF.

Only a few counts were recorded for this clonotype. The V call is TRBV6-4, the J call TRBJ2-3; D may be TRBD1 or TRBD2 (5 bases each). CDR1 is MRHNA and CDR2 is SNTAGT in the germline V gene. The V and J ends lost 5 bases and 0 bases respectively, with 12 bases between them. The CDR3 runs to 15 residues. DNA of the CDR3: TGTGCCAGCAGTTGGGGGAGCAGAAGCACAGATACGCAGTATTTT. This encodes CASSWGSRSTDTQYF.

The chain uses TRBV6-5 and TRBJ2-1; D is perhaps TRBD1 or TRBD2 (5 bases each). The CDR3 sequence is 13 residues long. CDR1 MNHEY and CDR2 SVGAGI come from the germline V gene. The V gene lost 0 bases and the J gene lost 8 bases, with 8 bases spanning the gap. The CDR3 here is CASSYSWGYEQFF. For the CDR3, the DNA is TGTGCCAGCAGTTACTCGTGGGGGTATGAGCAGTTCTTC.

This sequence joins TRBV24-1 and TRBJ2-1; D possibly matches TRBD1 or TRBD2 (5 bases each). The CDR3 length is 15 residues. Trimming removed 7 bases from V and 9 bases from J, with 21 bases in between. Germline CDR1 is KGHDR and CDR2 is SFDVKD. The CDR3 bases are TGTGCCACCAGGGGACCGGGACGGACCCGGGTTGAGCAGTTCTTC. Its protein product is CATRGPGRTRVEQFF.

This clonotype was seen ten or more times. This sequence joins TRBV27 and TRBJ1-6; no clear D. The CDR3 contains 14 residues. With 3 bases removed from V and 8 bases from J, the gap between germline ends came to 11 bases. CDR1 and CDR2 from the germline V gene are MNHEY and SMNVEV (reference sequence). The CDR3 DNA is TGTGCCAGCAGTTTCGGACCAACATATTCACCCCTCCACTTT. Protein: CASSFGPTYSPLHF.

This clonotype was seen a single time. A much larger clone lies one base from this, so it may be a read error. CDR3 loop: CASSYPREGSLIKNIQYF. The CDR3 DNA reads TGTGCCAGCAGTTACCCCCGAGAAGGATCCTTAATTAAAAACATTCAGTACTTC. V and J are TRBV6-6 and TRBJ2-4; D gene unclear. CDR3 length equals 18 residues. Germline V gene data show CDR1 as MNHNY and CDR2 as SVGAGI (reference sequence). V was cut by 2 bases and J by 4 bases, with 21 bases left in between.

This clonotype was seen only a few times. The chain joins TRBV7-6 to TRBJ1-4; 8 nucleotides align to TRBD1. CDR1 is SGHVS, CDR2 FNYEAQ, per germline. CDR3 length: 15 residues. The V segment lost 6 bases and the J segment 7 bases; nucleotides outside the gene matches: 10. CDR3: CASRRTGQGSEKLFF. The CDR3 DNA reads TGTGCCAGCAGAAGGACAGGGCAGGGTTCTGAAAAACTGTTTTTT.